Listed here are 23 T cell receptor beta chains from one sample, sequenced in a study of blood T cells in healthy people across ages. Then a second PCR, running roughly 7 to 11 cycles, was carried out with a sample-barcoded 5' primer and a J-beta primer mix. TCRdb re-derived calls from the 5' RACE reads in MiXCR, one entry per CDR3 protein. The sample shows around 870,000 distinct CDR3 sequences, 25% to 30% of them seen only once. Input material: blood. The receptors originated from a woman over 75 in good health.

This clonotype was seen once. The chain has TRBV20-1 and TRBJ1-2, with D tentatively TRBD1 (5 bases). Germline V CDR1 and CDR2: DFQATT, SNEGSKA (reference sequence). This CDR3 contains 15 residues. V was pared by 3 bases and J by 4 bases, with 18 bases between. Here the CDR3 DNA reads TGCAGTGCTAGTTCCCACGGGGACCCGCGCTATGGCTACACCTTC. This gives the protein CSASSHGDPRYGYTF.

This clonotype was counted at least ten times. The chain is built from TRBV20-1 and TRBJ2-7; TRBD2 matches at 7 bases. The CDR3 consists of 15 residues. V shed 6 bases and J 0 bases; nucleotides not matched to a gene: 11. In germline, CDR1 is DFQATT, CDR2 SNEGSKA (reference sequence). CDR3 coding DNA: TGCAGTGCCCACCGTGGGCGGGGGACCTCCTACGAGCAGTACTTC. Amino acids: CSAHRGRGTSYEQYF.

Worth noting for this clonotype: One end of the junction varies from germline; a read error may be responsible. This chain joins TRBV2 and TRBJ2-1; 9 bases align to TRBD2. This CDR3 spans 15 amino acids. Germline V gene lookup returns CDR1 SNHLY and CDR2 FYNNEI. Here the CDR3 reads CAGSELRGGRNEQFF. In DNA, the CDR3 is TGTGCCGGCAGTGAATTGCGGGGGGGCCGAAATGAGCAGTTCTTC.

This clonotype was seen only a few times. This CDR3 is CSVKRFTDTQYF. CDR3 nucleotide sequence: TGCAGCGTGAAGCGGTTCACAGATACGCAGTATTTT. The chain uses TRBV29-1 and TRBJ2-3; weak D call: TRBD2 (5 bases). Per germline, CDR1 SQVTM and CDR2 ANQGSEA. V was trimmed by 6 bases and J by 2 bases, leaving 9 bases between them. This CDR3 is 12 amino acids long.

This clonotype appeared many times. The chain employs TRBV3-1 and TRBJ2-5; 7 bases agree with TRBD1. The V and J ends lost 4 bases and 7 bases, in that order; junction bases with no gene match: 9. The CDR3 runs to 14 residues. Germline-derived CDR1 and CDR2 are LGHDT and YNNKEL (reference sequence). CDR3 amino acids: CASSPSTGSRTQYF. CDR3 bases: TGTGCCAGCAGCCCATCGACAGGGTCCCGGACCCAGTACTTC.

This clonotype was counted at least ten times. CDR3 region: CASSTESNQPQHF. The CDR3 DNA reads as TGTGCCAGCAGCACCGAGAGCAATCAGCCCCAGCATTTT. The rearrangement uses TRBV27 and TRBJ1-5; D is undetermined. CDR3 size: 13 residues. Looked up from germline, CDR1 is MNHEY and CDR2 is SMNVEV (reference sequence). V lost 6 bases, J lost 1 base, and 7 bases lay in between.

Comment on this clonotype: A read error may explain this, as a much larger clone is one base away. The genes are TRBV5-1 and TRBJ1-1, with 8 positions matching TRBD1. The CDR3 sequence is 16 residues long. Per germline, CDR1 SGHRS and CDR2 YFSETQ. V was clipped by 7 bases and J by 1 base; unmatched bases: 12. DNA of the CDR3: TGCGCCAGCTGCTATTACCGGGACAGGAGGAACACTGAAGCTTTCTTT. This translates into CASCYYRDRRNTEAFF.

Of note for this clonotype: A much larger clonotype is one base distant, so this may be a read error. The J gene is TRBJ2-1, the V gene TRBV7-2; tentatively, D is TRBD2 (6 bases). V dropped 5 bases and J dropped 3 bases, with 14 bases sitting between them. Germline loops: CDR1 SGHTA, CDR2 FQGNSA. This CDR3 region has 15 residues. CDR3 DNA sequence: TGTGCCAGCAGCCTCGGGGAGGCCTTCTACAATGAGCAGTTCTTC. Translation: CASSLGEAFYNEQFF.

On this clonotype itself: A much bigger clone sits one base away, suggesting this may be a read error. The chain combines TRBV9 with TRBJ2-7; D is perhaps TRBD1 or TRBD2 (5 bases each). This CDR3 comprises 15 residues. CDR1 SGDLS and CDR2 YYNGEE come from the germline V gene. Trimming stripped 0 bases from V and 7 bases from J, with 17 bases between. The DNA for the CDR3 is TGTGCCAGCAGCGTAGGGGGGTTTTCCTACAATGAGCAGTACTTC. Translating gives CASSVGGFSYNEQYF.

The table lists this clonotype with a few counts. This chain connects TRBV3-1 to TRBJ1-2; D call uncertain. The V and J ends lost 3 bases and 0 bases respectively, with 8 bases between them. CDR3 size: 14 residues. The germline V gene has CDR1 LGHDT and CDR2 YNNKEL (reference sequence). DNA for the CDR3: TGTGCCAGCAGCCAGGATACACCTAACTATGGCTACACCTTC. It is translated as CASSQDTPNYGYTF. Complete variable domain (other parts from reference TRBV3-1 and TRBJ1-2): DTAVSQTPKYLVTQMGNDKSIKCEQNLGHDTMYWYKQDSKKFLKIMFSYNNKELIINETVPNRFSPKSPDKAHLNLHINSLELGDSAVYFCASSQDTPNYGYTFGSGTRLTVV.

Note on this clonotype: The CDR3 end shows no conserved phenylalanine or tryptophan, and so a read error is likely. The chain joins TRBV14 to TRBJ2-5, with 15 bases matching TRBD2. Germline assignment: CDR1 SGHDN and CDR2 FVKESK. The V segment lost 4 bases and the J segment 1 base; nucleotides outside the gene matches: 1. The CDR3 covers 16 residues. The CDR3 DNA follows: TGTGCCAGCAGCCTGGGACTAGCGGGGGGCCAAGAGACCCAGTACTGC. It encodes CASSLGLAGGQETQYC.

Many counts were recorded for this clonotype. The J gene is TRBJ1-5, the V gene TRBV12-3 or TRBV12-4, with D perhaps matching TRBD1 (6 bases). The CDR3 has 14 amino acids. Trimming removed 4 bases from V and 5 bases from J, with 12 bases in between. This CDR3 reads CASSSDRSDQPQHF. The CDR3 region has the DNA TGTGCCAGCAGTTCTGACAGGTCTGATCAGCCCCAGCATTTT.

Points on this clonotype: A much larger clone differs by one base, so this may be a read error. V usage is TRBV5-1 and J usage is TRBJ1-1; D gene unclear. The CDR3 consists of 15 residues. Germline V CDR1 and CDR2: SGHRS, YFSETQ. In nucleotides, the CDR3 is TGCGCCATCAGCTTCGGAACGGGAGCATCCACTGAAGCTTTCTTT. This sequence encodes CAISFGTGASTEAFF.

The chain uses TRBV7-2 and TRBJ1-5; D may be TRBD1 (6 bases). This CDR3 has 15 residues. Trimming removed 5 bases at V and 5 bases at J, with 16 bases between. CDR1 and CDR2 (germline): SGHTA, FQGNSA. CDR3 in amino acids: CASSQDRERYQPQHF. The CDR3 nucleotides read TGTGCCAGCAGCCAGGACAGAGAGAGGTATCAGCCCCAGCATTTT.

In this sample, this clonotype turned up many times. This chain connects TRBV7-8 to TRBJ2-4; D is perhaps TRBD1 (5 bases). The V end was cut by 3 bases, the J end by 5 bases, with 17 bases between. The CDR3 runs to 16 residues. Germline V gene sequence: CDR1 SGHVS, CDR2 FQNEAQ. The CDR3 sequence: CASSFEGAGAENIQYF. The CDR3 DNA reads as TGTGCCAGCAGCTTTGAAGGGGCTGGGGCTGAAAACATTCAGTACTTC.

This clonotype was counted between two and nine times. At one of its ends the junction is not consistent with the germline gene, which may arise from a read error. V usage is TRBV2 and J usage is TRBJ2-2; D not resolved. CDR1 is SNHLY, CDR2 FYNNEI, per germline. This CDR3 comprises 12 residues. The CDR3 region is CASRLNNGELFF. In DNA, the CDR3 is TGTGCCAGCAGGCTAAACAACGGGGAGCTGTTTTTT.

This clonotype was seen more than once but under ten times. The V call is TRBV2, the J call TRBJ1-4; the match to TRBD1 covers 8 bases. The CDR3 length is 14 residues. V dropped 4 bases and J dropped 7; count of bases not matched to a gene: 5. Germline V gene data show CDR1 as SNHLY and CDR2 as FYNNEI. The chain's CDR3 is CASSGQGSGEKLFF. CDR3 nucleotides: TGTGCCAGCAGTGGACAGGGGTCAGGTGAAAAACTGTTTTTT.

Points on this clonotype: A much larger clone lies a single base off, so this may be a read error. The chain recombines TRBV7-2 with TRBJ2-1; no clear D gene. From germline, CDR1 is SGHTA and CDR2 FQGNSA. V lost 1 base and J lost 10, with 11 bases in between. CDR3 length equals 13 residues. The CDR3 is CASSLVAPGEQFF. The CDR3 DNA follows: TGTGCCAGCAGCTTAGTGGCCCCGGGCGAGCAGTTCTTC.

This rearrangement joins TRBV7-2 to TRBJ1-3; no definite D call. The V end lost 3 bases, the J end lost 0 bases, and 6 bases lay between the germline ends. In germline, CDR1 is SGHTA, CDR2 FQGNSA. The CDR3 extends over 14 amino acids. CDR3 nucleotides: TGTGCCAGCAGCTTGATAGCCTCTGGAAACACCATATATTTT. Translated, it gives CASSLIASGNTIYF.

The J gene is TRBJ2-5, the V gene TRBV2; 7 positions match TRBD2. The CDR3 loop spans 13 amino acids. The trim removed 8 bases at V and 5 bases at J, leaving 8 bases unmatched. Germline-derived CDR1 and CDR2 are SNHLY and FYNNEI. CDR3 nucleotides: TGTGCCAGCGGGGGGGTCATTGGGGAGACCCAGTACTTC. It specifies CASGGVIGETQYF.

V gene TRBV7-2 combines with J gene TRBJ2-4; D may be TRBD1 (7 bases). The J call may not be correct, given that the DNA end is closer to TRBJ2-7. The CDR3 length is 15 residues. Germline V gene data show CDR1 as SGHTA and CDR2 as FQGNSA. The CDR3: CASSPQGGPFYEQYF. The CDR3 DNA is TGTGCCAGCAGTCCCCAGGGGGGCCCTTTCTACGAGCAGTACTTC.

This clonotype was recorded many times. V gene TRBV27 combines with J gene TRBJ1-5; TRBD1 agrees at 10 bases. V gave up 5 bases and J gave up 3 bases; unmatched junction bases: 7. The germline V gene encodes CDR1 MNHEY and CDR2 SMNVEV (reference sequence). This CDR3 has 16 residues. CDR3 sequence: CASSTRDRGYNQPQHF. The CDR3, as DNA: TGTGCCAGCAGTACCCGGGACAGGGGATACAATCAGCCCCAGCATTTT.

The CDR3 DNA follows: TGCAGTGCTAGAGACACAGGGGGCAGGGGAGGGACCCAGTACTTC. This sequence encodes CSARDTGGRGGTQYF. The chain has TRBV20-1 and TRBJ2-7; 9 bases align to TRBD1. The J call may be in error: the DNA end matches TRBJ2-5 better. Germline values: CDR1 DFQATT, CDR2 SNEGSKA (reference sequence). The CDR3 totals 15 residues.